This record concerns one T cell receptor (beta chain) sequence. Antigen specificity is unknown. These data come from a study of shared clonotypes between healthy human individuals. Overall study findings and caveats: Across a handful of donors, naive CD4 shared around 5.4%, naive CD8 around 4%, memory CD4 less than 2.5%, memory CD8 0.4% to 0.5%. Some clonotypes were shared by all four sorted-subset donors, while others were not shared. The non-shared ones had lower generation probabilities than the shared ones. Larger estimated richness was generally seen in naive subsets than in memory subsets.

The germline V and J ends were trimmed by 2 bases and 4 bases, with 18 bases remaining between them. Germline V gene sequence: CDR1 SGDLS, CDR2 YYNGEE. The CDR3 has 17 residues. The naive CD8 population came from CD45RO-negative cells selected for CCR7, without terminally differentiated effector memory CD45RA+ cells. Method: immunoSEQ multiplex PCR; TCRdb's copy keeps in-frame clones and lacks some. The table lists hundreds of thousands of clones, roughly 98% of them singletons. Sample: naive CD8+ T cells sorted from blood. This rearrangement joins TRBV9 to TRBJ2-2; a weak D match, TRBD2 (7 bases). The clonotype was recovered from a man aged 30 to 45 in good health. The CDR3 loop reads CASSVLGGPLGTGELFF. The CDR3 DNA reads TGTGCCAGCAGCGTCCTCGGGGGGCCGCTGGGCACCGGGGAGCTGTTTTTT. Looking up the rest from reference TRBV9 and TRBJ2-2 gives the full variable domain: DSGVTQTPKHLITATGQRVTLRCSPRSGDLSVYWYQQSLDQGLQFLIQYYNGEERAKGNILERFSAQQFPDLHSELNLSSLELGDSALYFCASSVLGGPLGTGELFFGEGSRLTVL.